This T cell receptor beta chain comes out of a study of cytomegalovirus exposure and HLA in healthy donors (dated by TCRdb to about 2017). Broadly, across the study: In an earlier analysis of 450 to 750 of the donors, 276 Gb of sequence data and some 100 million unique TCR beta sequences from roughly 200 million T cells were reported. Approximately 300 gigabases of sequencing data and 80 million or so unique TCR sequences were included in an early release covering 550 to 800 HLA-typed donors. The genetic ancestry cluster associated with self-reported Caucasian donors included roughly 84% of the 398 genotyped donors. The study aimed to test whether cataloging public T cell receptors could reveal signatures of past pathogen exposure. The study profiled the T cell repertoires of fewer than 850 subjects by immunosequencing and related them to cytomegalovirus serostatus. In addition to the first cohort of roughly 670 subjects, a separate validation cohort of around 110 different subjects was used. To predict cytomegalovirus infection status, the study combined high-throughput TCR immunosequencing, statistical association of individual TCRs with disease status, and machine learning. A later analysis re-analyzed previously published TCR beta repertoires from 650 to 800 donors and added high-resolution HLA genotyping to study TCR occurrence patterns. Rather than using new phenotypic data, the later analysis identified candidate immune exposures from TCR beta sequences and from how often those sequences occurred across donors. An earlier analysis of more than 450 of the donors used high-throughput TCR beta sequencing to judge whether each TCR beta V gene segment behaved as functional or pseudogenic. Alongside the repertoire data, information on donor age, sex, ethnicity and CMV serostatus was compiled. In a later genetic analysis, genome-wide SNP genotypes for about 55% of the 666 donors were used, and that subset was treated as a discovery cohort. Every repertoire in the discovery cohort had been generated on one and the same sequencing platform. Class I and class II HLA loci were covered by the typing at four-digit resolution. The number of typed donors differed by locus: roughly 620-640 for A, B, C, DRB1 and DQB1; approximately 530 for DQA1; approximately 600 for DPA1; and around 450 for DPB1. Roughly five DR-DQ haplotypes were treated as single units for association and clustering because of strong linkage in the cohort. Among roughly 370 genotyped donors of the cohort, an average of 235,054 unique TCR beta nucleotide sequences were sequenced per donor, roughly a sixth of them non-productive.

General study outcomes and caveats: A later analysis found that HLA-associated TCR beta chains were more clonally expanded and had lower generation probabilities than equally common non-associated chains. Sequencing depth was assumed to be roughly uniform across donors in the presence/absence analyses, though that assumption may not hold. A further reported finding was that TCR beta sequences accurately predicted the HLA-A and HLA-B alleles for most subjects in the first cohort. At a false discovery rate of 0.05, a later analysis linked about 16,000 TCR beta sequences to specific HLA alleles. Across donors, most TCR sequences were observed very rarely, whereas some public TCRs were present in many individuals. According to a later analysis, parvovirus B19, influenza, CMV and Epstein-Barr virus appeared linked to several top co-occurrence clusters. It was suggested by the authors that the approach could potentially be generalized to other disease states and immunological phenotypes. Compared with the approximately 600-donor mean, donors in an Asian-associated ancestry cluster had fewer N-insertions in productive TCRs, according to a later genetic analysis. Because HLA typing was unavailable for some donors at each locus, only the typed subset was used in association tests. In both the original and validation cohorts, the classifier was reported to diagnose cytomegalovirus status with high specificity and sensitivity. When HLA alleles, especially DR and DQ, strongly co-occurred, TCR associations were difficult to assign to individual alleles. Because counts were too low, roughly 18 rarely observed V segments, including chromosome 9 orphons, were left out of the earlier analysis of 587 of the donors. The study gave a list of under 200 TCR beta chains associated with cytomegalovirus. In a later analysis, TCR association rates were found to vary across HLA loci, with the most associated TCRs seen for DRB1 alleles and the fewest for HLA-C alleles. Most CMV-associated TCR beta chains appeared to be HLA-restricted in a later analysis, and the HLA associations seemed to be driven largely by CMV exposure. Three of the identified cytomegalovirus-associated TCR beta chains were confirmed in vitro to be specific for cytomegalovirus antigens. Broadly in line with IMGT annotations, most TCR beta V segments showed up in productive rearrangements about 87% or about 30% of the time in an earlier analysis of 450 to 600 of the donors. Only TCR beta chains were sequenced in this cohort, and the absence of alpha or paired-chain data limited detectable features. Linkage disequilibrium might explain the correlated functional status among segregating V segments, but an unknown experimental factor could not be excluded. A later genetic analysis associated a missense DCLRE1C variant with V-gene and J-gene trimming of TCR beta chains, and an independent cohort replicated the association. CMV serostatus was the only immune exposure information available for the cohort. A group of highly shared sequence variants was considered likely to be a technical artifact of the sequencing pipeline. Because the 87-base-pair reads could not distinguish some IMGT-functional V segments, including TRBV6-2 and TRBV6-3, those segments were excluded.

A word on this clone: The antigen this receptor binds is unknown. The sample holds no much larger clone one base away, and base qualities are not on file.

Preparation of the library involved the immunoSEQ multiplex PCR assay. For the multiplex PCR, a mixture combining 60 forward primers for TCR Vbeta segments and 13 reverse primers for TCR Jbeta segments was used. The CDR3 region of rearranged TCR beta genes was amplified from genomic DNA with a multiplex PCR assay. The amplified TCR beta libraries were sequenced on the Illumina HiSeq System as 87-base-pair reads. In the authors' own workflow: Across the 670 or so repertoires, a later analysis counted approximately 75 million unique TCR beta chains, around 11 million of which were shared by at least two donors. To remove PCR and sequencing errors, raw reads were error-corrected and collapsed into unique sequences using a nearest-neighbor algorithm that merged closely related sequences. V, D and J gene segments were assigned by aligning CDR3 sequences to IMGT reference sequences. For a sequence to be retained, at least a six-nucleotide match to both a V gene segment and a J gene segment was required. Rearrangements were called productive when the CDR3 lacked stop codons and stayed in frame with V and J; all others were non-productive. CDR3 was defined by IMGT convention, running from the second conserved V-encoded cysteine to the conserved J-encoded phenylalanine. Sequences without an unambiguous match to a single V gene segment were excluded from the earlier analysis of over 500 of the donors. An earlier analysis of several hundred of the donors called V segments functional above 56.7% productive rearrangements and segregating when the between-donor standard deviation exceeded 5%. A statistical classification framework was developed to diagnose cytomegalovirus status using the catalog of TCR beta chain sequences. In a later analysis, TCR nucleotide sequences were compared against IMGT/GENE-DB human TR gene sequences so that V and J genes could be assigned. In a later analysis, CDR3 sequences and most-parsimonious VDJ recombination scenarios were assigned using the TCRdist pipeline. A later analysis defined each TCR beta chain by its CDR3 amino acid sequence plus V-gene family, and excluded reads lacking a unique V-gene family. To address suspected cross-contamination and a sequencing artifact, a later analysis removed some 620 highly shared, low-generation-probability nucleotide sequences. In a later analysis, a clonal expansion index was calculated for each public chain from normalized within-repertoire ranks of inferred template counts. In a later analysis, generation probabilities were computed using a VDJ recombination model fitted to out-of-frame rearrangements, and the results were checked against IGoR. In a later analysis, hypergeometric tests were used to score TCR-TCR, TCR-HLA and TCR-CMV co-occurrence, with a repertoire-size bias correction applied to TCR pairs. In a later analysis, false discovery rates were estimated by permuting HLA or CMV assignments 20 times. A later analysis grouped co-occurring TCRs with DBSCAN, adding TCRdist sequence similarity when clustering within HLA-allele-positive subsets. Repertoires with fewer than 30,000 or more than 120,000 public chains, plus five repertoires with anomalous nucleotide sharing, were excluded from co-occurrence clustering. In its TCRdb copy, this immuneACCESS table keeps in-frame sequences only and misses some clones. Where compared with another copy, unresolved V genes explain less than half of these, and the others have no known cause. V, J and clone size are those of that table, while D and trimming were read from the DNA. The sample table lists around 110,000 clones, around two thirds of them with a count of one. The ten largest clones capture roughly 8.6% of the sample.

Per the germline V gene (reference sequence), GTSNPN is the CDR1 and SVGIG is the CDR2. Trimming takes 2 bases from V and 6 bases from J, and the germline ends sit 17 bases apart. The CDR3 numbers 15 residues from cysteine through phenylalanine. Only the CDR3 DNA stays, 45 bases, in frame from base 1. In total, 500 to 700 healthy bone marrow donors made up the cohort. At the time of sampling, every cohort member was nominally healthy, though immune exposures that went unrecorded were likely present. The donor tested CMV seropositive and was one of the 289 seropositive cohort members. Every donor gave a peripheral blood sample, and the peripheral blood mononuclear cells from that sample were used for TCR beta sequencing. Genomic DNA extraction from the blood cell samples was performed with the Qiagen DNeasy Blood Extraction Kit.

Input material: PBMCs. The chain employs TRBV30 and TRBJ2-1; the D gene cannot be resolved reliably. This receptor was identified in a woman between 40 and 50 years old in good health and CMV-seropositive. CDR3 protein: CAWSKSARLLNEQFF. The nucleotide sequence reads as follows: TGTGCCTGGAGTAAAAGCGCCCGACTCCTCAATGAGCAGTTCTTC.